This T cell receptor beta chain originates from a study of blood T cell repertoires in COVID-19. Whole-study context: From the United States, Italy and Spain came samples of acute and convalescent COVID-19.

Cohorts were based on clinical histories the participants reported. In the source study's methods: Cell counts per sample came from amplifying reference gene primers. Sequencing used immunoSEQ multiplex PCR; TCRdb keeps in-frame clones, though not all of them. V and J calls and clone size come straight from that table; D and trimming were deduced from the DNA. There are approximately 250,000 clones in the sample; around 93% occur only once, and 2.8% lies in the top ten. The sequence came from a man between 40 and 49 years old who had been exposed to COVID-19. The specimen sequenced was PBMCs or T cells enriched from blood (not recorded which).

CDR3 sequence (DNA): TGTGCCTGGACCCAGGGTGGCCACGAGCAGTACTTC. It translates to CAWTQGGHEQYF. J is TRBJ2-7 and V is TRBV30; D might be TRBD1 (5 bases). Trimming removed 4 bases from V and 5 bases from J, with 12 bases in between. Germline lookup yields CDR1 GTSNPN and CDR2 SVGIG (reference sequence). This CDR3 is built from 12 residues.